This entry concerns a single T cell receptor beta chain. Its antigen is not known. The repertoire was sequenced with immunoSEQ multiplex PCR; TCRdb's copy has only in-frame clones and lacks some. The repertoire holds about 220,000 clones, with roughly 83% as singletons. This record belongs to a study of cytomegalovirus exposure and HLA in healthy donors. Study-level findings and limits: In vitro checks showed that a few CMV-associated chains really do target CMV antigens. Reportedly, diagnosis of cytomegalovirus status by the classifier showed high specificity and sensitivity. Many donors carried some public TCRs, although rarity characterized most TCR sequences.

The CDR3 is made up of 12 amino acids. Germline V lookup: CDR1 MGHDK, CDR2 SYGVNS. The V end was cut by 7 bases, the J end by 5 bases, with 11 bases between. The chain has TRBV25-1 and TRBJ1-2, with D perhaps matching TRBD1 (5 bases). Sequencing was performed on PBMCs. The TCR sequence derives from a woman in her 30s in good health and CMV-seropositive. CDR3 coding DNA: TGTGCCAGCAATGGGGGTTTATATGGCTACACCTTC. It yields the protein CASNGGLYGYTF.